This T cell receptor beta chain appears in the sequencing data of a study of T cells in localized non-small cell lung cancer. Germline V CDR1 and CDR2: LNHDA, SQIVND (reference sequence). There are 13 residues in the CDR3. V was shortened by 7 bases and J by 6 bases, with 16 bases between the two germline ends. As concerns this clone: Its antigen remains unidentified.

TCRdb's copy holds only in-frame clones and misses some; the assay was immunoSEQ multiplex PCR. The table has some 40,000 clones, approximately 90% seen once. General study points: As only one tumor region underwent sequencing, heterogeneity remains possible. Of the tissues analyzed, uninvolved adjacent lung showed maximal T cell clonality, greater than tumor.

The specimen comprised peripheral blood, sampled before any cancer treatment. The receptor comes from a female donor over 55 with stage I lung adenocarcinoma. V usage is TRBV19 and J usage is TRBJ2-7, with TRBD1 as a possible D gene (6 bases). CDR3 protein: CASTPTGFSEQYF. CDR3 sequence (DNA): TGTGCCAGTACCCCAACAGGGTTCAGCGAGCAGTACTTC.